The sequence of this TCR beta chain was determined in a study of OX40 agonist ivuxolimab in advanced cancers. The protocol was immunoSEQ multiplex PCR, while the TCRdb copy is restricted to in-frame clones and leaves out a portion. This sample yields about 48,000 clones, of which roughly nine tenths are seen a single time; 6% to 7% belongs to the top ten. This specimen was CD4+ or CD8+ T cells sorted from blood, taken in a trial of the OX40 agonist ivuxolimab. This TCR was sampled from an adult with an advanced solid tumor such as melanoma, head and neck, liver or kidney cancer.

CDR3 residues: CASSLEDRFYEQYV. The CDR3 DNA sequence: TGTGCCAGCAGCTTAGAGGACAGATTCTACGAGCAGTACGTC. The chain links TRBV7-9 to TRBJ2-7; D perhaps matches TRBD1 (6 bases). This CDR3 is built from 14 residues. Per germline, CDR1 SEHNR and CDR2 FQNEAQ (reference sequence). The germline V and J ends were trimmed by 1 base and 3 bases, with 10 bases remaining between them.